This T cell receptor beta chain was recorded in a study of siplizumab effects on memory and regulatory T cells (dated by TCRdb to the late 2010s). Regarding the study in general: The study examined how the anti-CD2 antibody siplizumab affects alloreactive T-cell subsets in allogeneic mixed lymphocyte reactions built from human PBMCs. What the work shows at the level of the full study, not this receptor alone: No functional confirmation was obtained for the suppressive function of proliferating Tregs from siplizumab cultures. About 80-97% of proliferating CD4+ or CD8+ clones could not be given a naive or memory phenotype. Sequences below about 10^-5 frequency were poorly captured, so only a minor fraction of alloreactive clones could be mapped to unstimulated subsets. Among mappable alloreactive CD4+ clones, the Treg-derived fraction averaged approximately 69% with siplizumab versus 25% to 30% in control reactions. The cumulative frequency of alloreactive sequences traceable to unstimulated CD4+ memory T cells was significantly reduced by siplizumab. Unstimulated naive T cells appeared to be more diverse than memory T cells, and naive cells seemed to make a substantial contribution to the alloresponse.

Sorted unstimulated T cells and proliferating T cells recovered from mixed lymphocyte reactions underwent TCRbeta CDR3 sequencing. Fresh whole blood from ten HLA-typed healthy donors was used as the source from which PBMCs were isolated. CDR1 and CDR2 are read off the germline V gene (reference sequence) as SEHNR and FQNEAQ. V and J lose 5 bases and 5 bases, and a span of 19 bases separates them. The CDR3 runs 15 amino acids, cysteine and phenylalanine included. The only DNA kept is the CDR3, 45 bases in frame from the first base. In the case of this clone: No antigen is known for it. No much larger clonotype is one base removed from it; base qualities were not supplied.

Libraries came from the immunoSEQ multiplex PCR assay. The deep sequencing platform assayed approximately 10^5 TCR templates per sample. Genomic DNA extracted from sorted T cells was used for TCRbeta CDR3 sequencing. As for how the authors treated the data: The R programming language was used for clonal analysis of TCRbeta CDR3 data. Alloreactive CD4+ and CD8+ clones were defined by comparing unstimulated samples with post-reaction CFSE-low samples. Regulatory or non-regulatory origin of alloreactive CD4+ clones was assigned by matching sequences to the sorted unstimulated Treg and non-Treg repertoires. As stored in TCRdb, this immuneACCESS dataset retains in-frame rearrangements with V and J assigned. A fraction of the clones does not appear; measured against another copy, unresolved V genes explain less than half of the discrepancy, and the remainder lacks a known reason. V and J calls and clone size are given by that table; D and trimming were obtained from the DNA. The sample includes over 65,000 clones, with approximately 95% observed a single time. The ten largest clones take up 15% to 20% of the sample.

The clonotype comes from a human donor in good health. This chain joins TRBV7-9 to TRBJ2-7; TRBD1 is a possible D gene, resting on 6 matching bases. The sample taken for sequencing was CD8+ T cells sorted from blood. The nucleotides read TGTGCCAGCAGCCCCCTTGGGCAGGGGTTCAACGAGCAGTACTTC. Its protein product is CASSPLGQGFNEQYF.